Below, 20 T cell receptor beta chains from the same sample are listed, as sequenced in a study of blood T cell repertoires in COVID-19. Clones were sequenced by immunoSEQ multiplex PCR, and TCRdb holds only the in-frame ones, with some missing. The table shows some 190,000 clones, with more than 75% occurring only once. Sequencing was performed on PBMCs or T cells enriched from blood (not recorded which). These TCRs come from a man younger than 40 with acute COVID-19.

The chain recombines TRBV18 with TRBJ1-2; D is possibly TRBD1 (6 bases). Germline-derived CDR1 and CDR2 are KGHSH and LQKENI. V was cut by 3 bases and J by 1 base, with 12 bases left in between. The CDR3 length is 15 residues. CDR3 amino acids: CASSPVDSLNYGYTF. The CDR3 DNA follows: TGTGCCAGCTCACCTGTGGACAGTCTTAACTATGGCTACACCTTC.

V and J are TRBV5-1 and TRBJ2-5; 14 nucleotides agree with TRBD2. The CDR3 contains 17 residues. Germline CDR1 and CDR2: SGHRS and YFSETQ. V lost 3 bases to trimming and J lost 7 bases; unmatched junction nucleotides: 11. The CDR3 region is CASSSGLAGGVQVTQYF. CDR3 coding DNA: TGCGCCAGCAGCTCCGGACTAGCGGGGGGTGTTCAGGTGACCCAGTACTTC.

The genes are TRBV10-3 and TRBJ1-5; D perhaps matches TRBD1 (6 bases). The CDR3 length is 13 residues. From germline, CDR1 is ENHRY and CDR2 SYGVKD. Trimming removed 11 bases at V and 1 base at J, with 12 bases between. CDR3 loop: CAPTGHSNQPQHF. The CDR3 bases are TGTGCCCCAACAGGGCACAGCAATCAGCCCCAGCATTTT.

The rearrangement joins TRBV27 to TRBJ1-5; 8 bases map to TRBD1. The CDR3 runs 14 residues. Trimming cost V 4 bases and J 7 bases; bases outside gene matches: 6. The germline CDR1 and CDR2 sequences are MNHEY and SMNVEV (reference sequence). CDR3 in amino acids: CASSSDRGRQPQHF. CDR3 DNA: TGTGCCAGCAGTTCCGACAGGGGACGGCAGCCCCAGCATTTT.

V is TRBV27 and J is TRBJ2-3; 7 bases line up with TRBD2. The CDR3 extends over 18 amino acids. Germline-derived CDR1 and CDR2 are MNHEY and SMNVEV (reference sequence). V shed 4 bases and J 1 base; nucleotides not matched to a gene: 14. The CDR3: CASSSIQAGELGTDTQYF. For the CDR3, the DNA is TGTGCCAGCAGTTCTATACAGGCGGGGGAACTGGGCACAGATACGCAGTATTTT.

This chain links TRBV3-1 (or the pseudogene TRBV3-2) with TRBJ2-1; D is possibly TRBD1 (5 bases). The CDR3 covers 15 residues. V was shortened by 0 bases and J by 1 base, with 7 bases between the two germline ends. Per the germline V gene, CDR1 is LGHDT and CDR2 is YNNKEL (reference sequence). This CDR3 is CASSQDQGSYNEQFF. DNA of the CDR3: TGTGCCAGCAGCCAAGACCAGGGTTCCTACAATGAGCAGTTCTTC.

This rearrangement joins TRBV6-6 to TRBJ1-2, with 9 bases matching TRBD1. Germline loops: CDR1 MNHNY, CDR2 SVGAGI (reference sequence). This CDR3 has 17 residues. J lost 0 bases, V lost 5 bases, and 10 bases had no gene match. The CDR3 loop is CASSLGQGMVSNYGYTF. The CDR3 region has the DNA TGTGCCAGCAGTCTAGGACAGGGGATGGTTTCTAACTATGGCTACACCTTC.

This clone has only one observation. The rearrangement joins TRBV2 to TRBJ1-1, with 10 bases fitting TRBD1. Germline V gene sequence: CDR1 SNHLY, CDR2 FYNNEI. The CDR3 extends over 14 amino acids. J was trimmed by 4 bases and V by 6 bases; bases with no gene match: 5. The CDR3 coding sequence is TGTGCCAGCAGCCGGGACAGGGGATCCACTGAAGCTTTCTTT. It specifies CASSRDRGSTEAFF.

This clone was found a few times. This chain joins TRBV7-9 and TRBJ1-3; D gene ambiguous. CDR1 is SEHNR and CDR2 is FQNEAQ in the germline V gene (reference sequence). With 8 bases removed from V and 0 bases from J, the gap between germline ends came to 8 bases. The CDR3 length is 13 residues. CDR3 protein: CASLPSSGNTIYF. The DNA of the CDR3 is TGTGCCAGCCTCCCGAGCTCTGGAAACACCATATATTTT.

CDR3 DNA: TGTGCCAGCAGCGTAGCGAGGTCCTCCTATGGCTACACCTTC. This sequence encodes CASSVARSSYGYTF. The V call is TRBV9, the J call TRBJ1-2, with D hard to call. Germline-derived CDR1 and CDR2 are SGDLS and YYNGEE. The CDR3 runs to 14 residues. V lost 0 bases and J lost 4, with 10 bases in between.

The chain links TRBV6-1 to TRBJ1-1; TRBD1 matches 8 bases. J was trimmed by 5 bases and V by 2 bases; bases with no gene match: 4. Germline CDR1 MNHNS, CDR2 SASEGT. This CDR3 contains 14 residues. The DNA of the CDR3 is TGTGCCAGCAGTGAAAGGACAGGGAGGACTGAAGCTTTCTTT. This sequence encodes CASSERTGRTEAFF.

The J gene is TRBJ2-5, the V gene TRBV5-4, with D possibly being TRBD1 (5 bases). Looked up from germline, CDR1 is SGHNT and CDR2 is YYREEE (reference sequence). The CDR3 is 11 amino acids. The V gene lost 4 bases and the J gene lost 5 bases, with 6 bases spanning the gap. The CDR3 sequence is CASSPGETQYF. DNA of the CDR3: TGTGCCAGCAGCCCAGGGGAGACCCAGTACTTC.

This chain connects TRBV27 to TRBJ1-3; D remains ambiguous. Deletions cut 6 bases from V and 2 bases from J, with 5 bases between. Germline V gene lookup returns CDR1 MNHEY and CDR2 SMNVEV (reference sequence). The CDR3 runs to 12 residues. This chain's CDR3 is CASRGTGNTIYF. CDR3 bases: TGTGCCAGCAGGGGCACTGGAAACACCATATATTTT.

The rearrangement joins TRBV11-3 to TRBJ2-7; 11 bases are shared with TRBD1. The CDR3 is 15 residues long. After removal of 1 base from V and 5 bases from J, the junction contained 4 bases not matched to a gene. From germline, CDR1 is SGHNT and CDR2 YENEEA. The CDR3: CASSLGGGQGDEQYF. The CDR3 bases are TGTGCCAGCAGCTTAGGTGGGGGACAGGGGGACGAGCAGTACTTC.

The chain has TRBV12-3 or TRBV12-4 and TRBJ2-7, with D possibly being TRBD2 (6 bases). CDR3 length equals 13 residues. V was shortened by 9 bases and J by 0 bases, with 12 bases between the two germline ends. The CDR3 spells CASMDYISYEQYF. The CDR3 bases are TGTGCCAGTATGGACTACATCTCCTACGAGCAGTACTTC.

This chain uses TRBV9 with TRBJ1-6; 8 bases align to TRBD1. The CDR3 spans 17 residues. With V trimmed by 3 bases and J by 2 bases, 7 bases remained unmatched. Germline assignment: CDR1 SGDLS and CDR2 YYNGEE. The CDR3 DNA is TGTGCCAGCAGCGAGGGGTCGGGACAGGCCTATAATTCACCCCTCCACTTT. This gives the protein CASSEGSGQAYNSPLHF.

The chain couples TRBV6-5 to TRBJ2-7; possibly TRBD2 for D (5 bases). The CDR3 spans 13 residues. V lost 0 bases, J lost 6 bases, and 9 bases lay in between. Per the germline V gene, CDR1 is MNHEY and CDR2 is SVGAGI. CDR3 sequence: CASSYSSGIEQYF. The CDR3, as DNA: TGTGCCAGCAGTTACTCCTCCGGGATCGAGCAGTACTTC.

The J gene is TRBJ1-2, the V gene TRBV28; D is possibly TRBD1 (6 bases). The ends were cut back, 6 bases at V and 5 bases at J, with 22 bases in the middle. The germline V gene has CDR1 MDHEN and CDR2 SYDVKM. The CDR3 totals 16 residues. CDR3 residues: CASSAPGSTGGYGYTF. CDR3 nucleotide sequence: TGTGCCAGCAGCGCCCCCGGGTCGACAGGCGGGTATGGCTACACCTTC.

The J gene is TRBJ1-2, the V gene TRBV28, with TRBD1 matching 8 bases. The CDR3 is made up of 14 amino acids. Germline CDR1 is MDHEN and CDR2 is SYDVKM. J gave up 4 bases and V 6 bases, and 7 bases lay outside the gene matches. This CDR3 reads CASRTGQGGYGYTF. The CDR3, as DNA: TGTGCCAGCAGGACCGGACAGGGAGGCTATGGCTACACCTTC.

The rearrangement joins TRBV10-2 to TRBJ2-1, with 8 bases that match TRBD2. The J segment lost 4 bases and the V segment lost 6 bases, leaving 5 bases of the junction unmatched. Germline lookup yields CDR1 WSHSY and CDR2 SAAADI. This CDR3 has 14 residues. CDR3 sequence reads: CASSGGVGYNEQFF. CDR3 in DNA: TGCGCCAGCAGCGGGGGGGTCGGGTACAATGAGCAGTTCTTC.